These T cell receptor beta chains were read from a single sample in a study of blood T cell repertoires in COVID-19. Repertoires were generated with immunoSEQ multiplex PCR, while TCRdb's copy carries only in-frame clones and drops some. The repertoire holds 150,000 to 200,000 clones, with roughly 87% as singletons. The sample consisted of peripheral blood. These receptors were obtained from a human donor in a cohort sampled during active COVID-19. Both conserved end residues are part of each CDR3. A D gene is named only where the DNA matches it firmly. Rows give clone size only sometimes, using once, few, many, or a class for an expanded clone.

CDR3nt: TGTGCCATCAGGGGTCCGGGACAGGTCTACGAGCAGTACTTC
CDR3aa: CAIRGPGQVYEQYF
d_gene: TRBD1
abundance: -
v_gene: TRBV10-3
j_gene: TRBJ2-7

CDR3nt: TGTGCCAGCAGCAGGGAGGCGAGCTCCTACGAGCAGTACTTC
CDR3aa: CASSREASSYEQYF
d_gene: -
abundance: -
v_gene: TRBV2
j_gene: TRBJ2-7

CDR3nt: TGTGCCAGCAGCTTGGTGGGGCAGGAGACCCAGTACTTC
CDR3aa: CASSLVGQETQYF
d_gene: -
abundance: -
v_gene: TRBV5-5
j_gene: TRBJ2-5

CDR3nt: TGTGCCACCAGCAGAGATCTGGCTAGCGAAGAGACCCAGTACTTC
CDR3aa: CATSRDLASEETQYF
d_gene: -
abundance: -
v_gene: TRBV15
j_gene: TRBJ2-5

CDR3nt: TGTGCCAGCAGCTTAGAGGGGCCCCTAGCGGGGAACACCGGGGAGCTGTTTTTT
CDR3aa: CASSLEGPLAGNTGELFF
d_gene: TRBD2
abundance: -
v_gene: TRBV11-3
j_gene: TRBJ2-2

CDR3nt: TGTGCCTGGAACAGATACACAGATACGCAGTATTTT
CDR3aa: CAWNRYTDTQYF
d_gene: -
abundance: -
v_gene: TRBV30
j_gene: TRBJ2-3

CDR3nt: TGTGCCAGCAGTTACTCGACAGGGGGCACCGGGGAGCTGTTTTTT
CDR3aa: CASSYSTGGTGELFF
d_gene: TRBD1
abundance: -
v_gene: TRBV6-5
j_gene: TRBJ2-2

CDR3nt: TGTGCCAGCAGTGAACTGGACAGTCTTAATGAAAAACTGTTTTTT
CDR3aa: CASSELDSLNEKLFF
d_gene: -
abundance: -
v_gene: TRBV6-1
j_gene: TRBJ1-4

CDR3nt: TGTGCCAGCCGGGGACAGTTCTACGAGCAGTACTTC
CDR3aa: CASRGQFYEQYF
d_gene: TRBD1
abundance: -
v_gene: TRBV19
j_gene: TRBJ2-7

CDR3nt: TGTGCCAGCAGTTATACCGGACAGGGGGCGCGGTACGAGCAGTACTTC
CDR3aa: CASSYTGQGARYEQYF
d_gene: TRBD1
abundance: -
v_gene: TRBV6-6
j_gene: TRBJ2-7

CDR3nt: TGTGCCAGCAGTCGGGTCAGGGCCGAGCAGTACTTC
CDR3aa: CASSRVRAEQYF
d_gene: -
abundance: -
v_gene: TRBV2
j_gene: TRBJ2-7

CDR3nt: TGTGCCAGCCAAGGGGGGAGGGCAGGCACCGGGGAGCTGTTTTTT
CDR3aa: CASQGGRAGTGELFF
d_gene: -
abundance: -
v_gene: TRBV9
j_gene: TRBJ2-2

CDR3nt: TGTGCCAGCAGTGACAGCGGTGGGAGCAATGAGCAGTTCTTC
CDR3aa: CASSDSGGSNEQFF
d_gene: -
abundance: -
v_gene: TRBV6-4
j_gene: TRBJ2-1

CDR3nt: TGTGCCAGCAGTTCAGGGGGCCCCACAGATACGCAGTATTTT
CDR3aa: CASSSGGPTDTQYF
d_gene: TRBD1
abundance: few
v_gene: TRBV6-4
j_gene: TRBJ2-3

CDR3nt: TGTGCCAGCTCACCGAACCTGGACAGGGGGAGAAACACCATATATTTT
CDR3aa: CASSPNLDRGRNTIYF
d_gene: TRBD1
abundance: -
v_gene: TRBV18
j_gene: TRBJ1-3

CDR3nt: TGTGCCAGCAGTTTAAGGGACAGGGTAATCAATGGCTACACCTTC
CDR3aa: CASSLRDRVINGYTF
d_gene: TRBD1
abundance: -
v_gene: TRBV28
j_gene: TRBJ1-2

CDR3nt: TGTGCCAGCAGCTCAGGACAGGGAGGGGGACAAGAGACCCAGTACTTC
CDR3aa: CASSSGQGGGQETQYF
d_gene: -
abundance: once
v_gene: TRBV5-4
j_gene: TRBJ2-5

CDR3nt: TGTGCCAGCAGCCAAATGAGATCCCCGGACAGGGGGTTTCCTGGCTACACCTTC
CDR3aa: CASSQMRSPDRGFPGYTF
d_gene: TRBD1
abundance: -
v_gene: TRBV3-1/TRBV3-2
j_gene: TRBJ1-2

CDR3nt: TGTGCCAGCAGCCAAACGGGAGGGGGCACAGATACGCAGTATTTT
CDR3aa: CASSQTGGGTDTQYF
d_gene: TRBD2
abundance: -
v_gene: TRBV4-2
j_gene: TRBJ2-3

CDR3nt: TGCGCCAGCAGGCGGGAGGGCCCAGATACGCAGTATTTT
CDR3aa: CASRREGPDTQYF
d_gene: TRBD2
abundance: -
v_gene: TRBV5-1
j_gene: TRBJ2-3

CDR3nt: TGTGCCAGCAGCTTAGACAGGGGGGTTGAGACCCAGTACTTC
CDR3aa: CASSLDRGVETQYF
d_gene: -
abundance: -
v_gene: TRBV11-3
j_gene: TRBJ2-5

CDR3nt: TGCGCCAGCAGCCCAGCCTCACAGGGATCCAGCACTGAAGCTTTCTTT
CDR3aa: CASSPASQGSSTEAFF
d_gene: -
abundance: -
v_gene: TRBV5-1
j_gene: TRBJ1-1

CDR3nt: TGTGCCAGCAGCGATCCGACAGGGCCCCATTCGTCTGGGGCCAACGTCCTGACTTTC
CDR3aa: CASSDPTGPHSSGANVLTF
d_gene: TRBD1
abundance: -
v_gene: TRBV9
j_gene: TRBJ2-6

CDR3nt: TGTGCCAGCAGCTTGGAACCAGGCGGACTAACAACTGGTGAAAAACTGTTTTTT
CDR3aa: CASSLEPGGLTTGEKLFF
d_gene: -
abundance: -
v_gene: TRBV5-4
j_gene: TRBJ1-4

CDR3nt: TGTGCCAGCAGCTTATCTCGGGATTACGAGCAGTACTTC
CDR3aa: CASSLSRDYEQYF
d_gene: -
abundance: -
v_gene: TRBV11-3
j_gene: TRBJ2-7

CDR3nt: TGCGCCAGCAGCAGTGACAGCGTGACCTTCTACAATGAGCAGTTCTTC
CDR3aa: CASSSDSVTFYNEQFF
d_gene: -
abundance: -
v_gene: TRBV5-1
j_gene: TRBJ2-1

CDR3nt: TGCGCCAGCAGCTCCGGGACTAGCATAGGCGAGCAGTACTTC
CDR3aa: CASSSGTSIGEQYF
d_gene: TRBD2
abundance: -
v_gene: TRBV5-1
j_gene: TRBJ2-7

CDR3nt: TGTGCCAGCAGCTTCGGGTCTTCCGGGGAAGCTTTCTTT
CDR3aa: CASSFGSSGEAFF
d_gene: -
abundance: few
v_gene: TRBV5-8
j_gene: TRBJ1-1

CDR3nt: TGTGCCAGTAGTGCCGAGGACAGGGATAACTATGGCTACACCTTC
CDR3aa: CASSAEDRDNYGYTF
d_gene: TRBD1
abundance: -
v_gene: TRBV19
j_gene: TRBJ1-2

CDR3nt: TGTGCCAGCAGCCCCGGCAGGGGGCAAGAGACCCAGTACTTC
CDR3aa: CASSPGRGQETQYF
d_gene: TRBD1
abundance: -
v_gene: TRBV13
j_gene: TRBJ2-5

CDR3nt: TGTGCCAGCAGGACGACTAGCGGGAGGGCCTACGAGCAGTACTTC
CDR3aa: CASRTTSGRAYEQYF
d_gene: TRBD2
abundance: -
v_gene: TRBV2
j_gene: TRBJ2-7

CDR3nt: TGTGCCAGCAGCTTGGGGGGACTAGCTTATGGCGAGCAGTACTTC
CDR3aa: CASSLGGLAYGEQYF
d_gene: TRBD2
abundance: -
v_gene: TRBV5-4
j_gene: TRBJ2-7

CDR3nt: TGCGCCAGCAGTCACACTAGCGGAACCAGCACAGATACGCAGTATTTT
CDR3aa: CASSHTSGTSTDTQYF
d_gene: TRBD2
abundance: many
v_gene: TRBV23-1
j_gene: TRBJ2-3

CDR3nt: TGTGCCAGTACCTATAGACCGGGACAGGGAAAGGAAAAACTGTTTTTT
CDR3aa: CASTYRPGQGKEKLFF
d_gene: TRBD1
abundance: -
v_gene: TRBV19
j_gene: TRBJ1-4

CDR3nt: TGTGCCTGGAGGAGGCAGGGGCTGGGCACTGAAGCTTTCTTT
CDR3aa: CAWRRQGLGTEAFF
d_gene: -
abundance: once
v_gene: TRBV30
j_gene: TRBJ1-1